Included here is one T cell receptor (beta chain) sequence, with context. Its antigen remains unidentified. This specimen belongs to a study of Ad26.COV2.S vaccination and SARS-CoV-2 variants. Across the whole study: Dosing was one shot or two shots 56 days apart. Study observations and caveats: Compared with placebo recipients, vaccine recipients had higher spike-specific TCR breadth.

Generated by immunoSEQ multiplex PCR, the TCRdb table keeps only in-frame clones and is missing some. Here the sample spans some 340,000 clones, around four fifths being singletons. Germline CDR1 ENHRY, CDR2 SYGVKD. The CDR3 totals 12 residues. V lost 10 bases, J lost 5 bases, and 11 bases lay in between. Treatment defined: around 19 received Ad26.COV2.S at low or high dose, single or two shots; roughly five received placebo; per-sample allocation not given. The samples were gathered on day 63 after the first injection of vaccine or placebo. This clonotype originated in a person aged 18 to 59 who received the Ad26.COV2.S COVID-19 vaccine or a placebo. The material was peripheral blood, obtained in a trial of Ad26.COV2.S vaccine versus placebo. The chain combines TRBV10-3 with TRBJ1-4; maybe TRBD1 (5 bases). As DNA, the CDR3 is TGTGCCAGCAAGGGGCTAAATGAAAAACTGTTTTTT. This gives the protein CASKGLNEKLFF.